Listed here are 14 T cell receptor beta chains from one sample, sequenced in a study of cytomegalovirus exposure and HLA in healthy donors. Use of 60 Vbeta and 13 Jbeta primers characterized the PCR. Data came from immunoSEQ multiplex PCR; TCRdb stores just in-frame clones and leaves some out. The sample shows 150,000 to 200,000 clones, approximately 77% of them seen only once. The sample taken for sequencing was PBMCs. These receptors originate from a male donor in good health and CMV-seropositive.

The chain joins TRBV7-2 to TRBJ1-2; maybe TRBD1 (6 bases). This CDR3 is 13 amino acids long. Germline V gives CDR1 SGHTA, CDR2 FQGNSA. Trimming stripped 4 bases from V and 4 bases from J, with 10 bases between. The CDR3 DNA reads as TGTGCCAGCAGCTCCGGCAGGGGCTATGGCTACACCTTC. Amino acid sequence: CASSSGRGYGYTF.

This sequence joins TRBV7-9 and TRBJ1-2; TRBD1 matches 7 bases. Looked up from germline, CDR1 is SEHNR and CDR2 is FQNEAQ (reference sequence). V was clipped by 7 bases and J by 1 base; unmatched bases: 3. This CDR3 has 13 residues. This CDR3 is CASTGQSNYGYTF. The CDR3 DNA is TGTGCCAGCACGGGACAGAGTAACTATGGCTACACCTTC. The whole variable domain, filled in from reference TRBV7-9 and TRBJ1-2, reads DTGVSQNPRHKITKRGQNVTFRCDPISEHNRLYWYRQTLGQGPEFLTYFQNEAQLEKSRLLSDRFSAERPKGSFSTLEIQRTEQGDSAMYLCASTGQSNYGYTFGSGTRLTVV.

The V and J genes are TRBV19 and TRBJ2-7, with 8 bases identical to TRBD2. This CDR3 region has 15 residues. Germline CDR1 and CDR2: LNHDA and SQIVND (reference sequence). V shed 5 bases and J 3 bases; nucleotides not matched to a gene: 9. CDR3 DNA sequence: TGTGCCAGTAGTGTACGCTCGGGGGGGGGCTACGAGCAGTACTTC. As protein: CASSVRSGGGYEQYF. Variable domain in full (rest from reference TRBV19 and TRBJ2-7): DGGITQSPKYLFRKEGQNVTLSCEQNLNHDAMYWYRQDPGQGLRLIYYSQIVNDFQKGDIAEGYSVSREKKESFPLTVTSAQKNPTAFYLCASSVRSGGGYEQYFGPGTRLTVT.

The rearrangement links TRBV7-9 to TRBJ2-3; a possible D gene is TRBD2 (6 bases). The CDR3 extends over 15 amino acids. Germline CDR1 SEHNR, CDR2 FQNEAQ (reference sequence). V dropped 8 bases and J dropped 6 bases, with 21 bases sitting between them. The CDR3 sequence is CASCPDYRSSDTQYF. CDR3 DNA sequence: TGTGCCAGCTGCCCGGACTACCGGTCATCGGATACGCAGTATTTT.

The gene calls are TRBV7-9 and TRBJ2-7; the D is unclear. Looked up from germline, CDR1 is SEHNR and CDR2 is FQNEAQ (reference sequence). The CDR3 is 13 residues long. V was shortened by 2 bases and J by 2 bases, with 7 bases between the two germline ends. This chain's CDR3 is CASSLPTAYEQYF. Written as DNA, the CDR3 is TGTGCCAGCAGCTTACCAACTGCCTACGAGCAGTACTTC.

The chain combines TRBV10-3 with TRBJ2-2; D is ambiguous. The V end lost 7 bases, the J end lost 1 base, and 13 bases lay between the germline ends. The CDR3 sequence is 15 residues long. The germline CDR1 and CDR2 sequences are ENHRY and SYGVKD. The CDR3 region has the DNA TGTGCCATCACTCCATTAGCCGGGAACACCGGGGAGCTGTTTTTT. Protein sequence: CAITPLAGNTGELFF.

This clone was detected once. The chain recombines TRBV4-2 with TRBJ1-3; TRBD1 aligns across 9 bases. CDR1 and CDR2 from the germline V gene are LGHNA and YNFKEQ. J was trimmed by 2 bases and V by 0 bases; bases with no gene match: 5. This CDR3 has 17 residues. CDR3 loop: CASSQEHWTGAGNTIYF. DNA of the CDR3: TGTGCCAGCAGCCAAGAACATTGGACAGGGGCTGGAAACACCATATATTTT.

This chain connects TRBV6-1 to TRBJ2-4, with 15 bases identical to TRBD2. The germline CDR1 and CDR2 sequences are MNHNS and SASEGT. V trimming: 3 bases; J trimming: 1 base; junction bases outside the gene matches: 4. This CDR3 comprises 18 residues. The CDR3 coding sequence is TGTGCCAGCAGTGAGGGACTAGCGGGGGGAGTTGCCAAAAACATTCAGTACTTC. It translates to CASSEGLAGGVAKNIQYF.

This chain links TRBV9 with TRBJ2-7; possibly TRBD2 for D (6 bases). The CDR3 has 14 amino acids. Germline V gives CDR1 SGDLS, CDR2 YYNGEE. The V end was cut by 9 bases, the J end by 7 bases, with 23 bases between. The CDR3 coding sequence is TGTGCCATTTCACAGGAGGGGACGGTACGAGAGCAGTACTTC. Protein: CAISQEGTVREQYF.

The chain couples TRBV6-6 to TRBJ2-7, with 7 bases aligning to TRBD1. With 7 bases clipped from V and 6 bases from J, the junction kept 12 bases outside the gene matches. Per the germline V gene, CDR1 is MNHNY and CDR2 is SVGAGI (reference sequence). This CDR3 comprises 14 residues. Written as DNA, the CDR3 is TGTGCCAGCACCCCCGACAGGGTGTCTGTCGAGCAGTACTTC. It codes for CASTPDRVSVEQYF.

Only one count was recorded for this clone. This chain joins TRBV6-1 and TRBJ2-3; possibly TRBD1 for D (6 bases). CDR3 size: 14 residues. V was shortened by 5 bases and J by 1 base, with 10 bases between the two germline ends. Germline V gives CDR1 MNHNS, CDR2 SASEGT. CDR3 residues: CASSFTGRTDTQYF. CDR3 nucleotide sequence: TGTGCCAGCAGTTTTACAGGGCGCACAGATACGCAGTATTTT.

The rearrangement uses TRBV19 and TRBJ1-5; TRBD1 might be the D (6 bases). Germline assignment: CDR1 LNHDA and CDR2 SQIVND (reference sequence). Trimming cost V 8 bases and J 1 base, with 9 bases left between them. This CDR3 contains 13 residues. The CDR3 protein is CASATGSNQPQHF. DNA for the CDR3: TGTGCCAGTGCGACAGGAAGCAATCAGCCCCAGCATTTT.

This chain connects TRBV6-1 to TRBJ1-6, with no clear D. CDR1 MNHNS and CDR2 SASEGT come from the germline V gene. Trimming shortened V by 11 bases and J by 2 bases, and 13 bases separated the two germline ends. This CDR3 is 14 amino acids long. The CDR3 spells CAVNMGTYNSPLHF. The CDR3 DNA reads TGTGCCGTCAACATGGGCACCTATAATTCACCCCTCCACTTT.

The V call is TRBV27, the J call TRBJ2-1, with 9 bases lining up with TRBD2. CDR3 size: 15 residues. J was trimmed by 5 bases and V by 6 bases; bases with no gene match: 8. Looked up from germline, CDR1 is MNHEY and CDR2 is SMNVEV (reference sequence). In DNA form, the CDR3 reads TGTGCCAGCAGGAGCGGGGGGCTAATAAACAATGAGCAGTTCTTC. Residues: CASRSGGLINNEQFF.